A single TCR beta chain is shown here with its context. This specimen belongs to a study of early T cells in non-severe SARS-CoV-2 infection. This CDR3 has 18 amino acids. Germline V gene lookup returns CDR1 SGHVS and CDR2 FNYEAQ. Trimming took 1 base from V and 0 from J; bases not matched to a gene: 7. One entry per CDR3 protein, called by TCRdb with MiXCR from the 5' RACE reads. The sample records under 80,000 distinct CDR3 sequences, 10% to 15% being singletons. Sequencing was carried out using whole blood. V usage is TRBV7-6 and J usage is TRBJ1-4; 8 nucleotides match TRBD1. This sequence originates from an adult who was a healthcare worker with PCR-confirmed SARS-CoV-2 infection or an uninfected control (not recorded which). The CDR3 DNA follows: TGTGCCAGCAGCTTAGGTGGACAGGGCATTTCAACTAATGAAAAACTGTTTTTT. This codes for CASSLGGQGISTNEKLFF.